This T cell receptor (beta chain) was identified in a study of response to subunit inactivated influenza vaccine. CDR3 size: 16 residues. With 5 bases removed from V and 5 bases from J, the gap between germline ends came to 19 bases. TCRdb used MiXCR to reprocess the RT-PCR reads, holding one entry per CDR3 protein. Of hundreds of thousands of distinct CDR3 sequences listed, 11% to 15% were seen once; the top ten hold roughly 6.4%. This clonotype occurred a few times. Its antigen is undetermined. Overall study findings and caveats: The authors offered the suggestion that each seasonal influenza vaccination recruits few new T cells.

The J gene is TRBJ2-1, the V gene TRBV12-3 or TRBV12-4; D possibly corresponds to TRBD2 (7 bases). The input for sequencing was PBMCs from blood, taken about 14 days before vaccination. This sequence originates from a man in his forties or fifties who received an inactivated influenza vaccine. The CDR3 spells CASSPSGGGQNNEQFF. The CDR3 nucleotides read TGTGCCAGCAGTCCCTCTGGCGGGGGCCAAAACAATGAGCAGTTCTTC.